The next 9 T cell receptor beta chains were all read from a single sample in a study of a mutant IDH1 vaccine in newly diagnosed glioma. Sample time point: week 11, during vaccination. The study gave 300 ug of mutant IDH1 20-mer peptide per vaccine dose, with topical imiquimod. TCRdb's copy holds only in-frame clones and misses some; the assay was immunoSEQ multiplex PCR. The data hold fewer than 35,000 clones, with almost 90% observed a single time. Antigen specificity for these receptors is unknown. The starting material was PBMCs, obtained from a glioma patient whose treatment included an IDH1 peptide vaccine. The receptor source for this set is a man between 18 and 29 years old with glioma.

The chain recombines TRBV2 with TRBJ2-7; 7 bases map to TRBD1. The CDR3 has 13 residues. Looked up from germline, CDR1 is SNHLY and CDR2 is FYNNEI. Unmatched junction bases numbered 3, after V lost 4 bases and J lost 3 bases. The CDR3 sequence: CASSGDRNYEQYF. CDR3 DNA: TGTGCCAGCAGTGGGGACAGAAACTACGAGCAGTACTTC.

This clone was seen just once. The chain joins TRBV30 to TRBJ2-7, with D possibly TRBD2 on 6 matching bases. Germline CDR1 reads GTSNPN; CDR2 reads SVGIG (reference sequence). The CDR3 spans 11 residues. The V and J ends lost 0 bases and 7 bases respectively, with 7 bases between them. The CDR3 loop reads CAWSVGGEQYF. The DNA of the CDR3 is TGTGCCTGGAGTGTGGGGGGAGAGCAGTACTTC.

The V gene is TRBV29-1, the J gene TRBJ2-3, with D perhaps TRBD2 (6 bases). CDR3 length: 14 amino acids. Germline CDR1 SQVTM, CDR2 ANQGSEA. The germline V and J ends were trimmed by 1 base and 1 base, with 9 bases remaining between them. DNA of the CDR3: TGCAGCGTTGAAGGAGGGAGGCGCACAGATACGCAGTATTTT. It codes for CSVEGGRRTDTQYF.

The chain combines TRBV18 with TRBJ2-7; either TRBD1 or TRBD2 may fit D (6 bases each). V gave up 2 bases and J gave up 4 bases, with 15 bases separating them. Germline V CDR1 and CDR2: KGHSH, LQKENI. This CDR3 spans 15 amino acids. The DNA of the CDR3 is TGTGCCAGCTCACCAGTTACCGGGGGCCGATACGAGCAGTACTTC. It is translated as CASSPVTGGRYEQYF. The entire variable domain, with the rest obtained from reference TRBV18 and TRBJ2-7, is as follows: NAGVMQNPRHLVRRRGQEARLRCSPMKGHSHVYWYRQLPEEGLKFMVYLQKENIIDESGMPKERFSAEFPKEGPSILRIQQVVRGDSAAYFCASSPVTGGRYEQYFGPGTRLTVT.

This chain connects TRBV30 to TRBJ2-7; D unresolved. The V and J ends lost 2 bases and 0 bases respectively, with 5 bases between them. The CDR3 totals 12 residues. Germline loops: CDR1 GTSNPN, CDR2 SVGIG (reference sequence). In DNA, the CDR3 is TGTGCCTGGAGTAGGACCTCCTACGAGCAGTACTTC. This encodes CAWSRTSYEQYF. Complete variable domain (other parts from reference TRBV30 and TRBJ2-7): SQTIHQWPATLVQPVGSPLSLECTVEGTSNPNLYWYRQAAGRGLQLLFYSVGIGQISSEVPQNLSASRPQDRQFILSSKKLLLSDSGFYLCAWSRTSYEQYFGPGTRLTVT.

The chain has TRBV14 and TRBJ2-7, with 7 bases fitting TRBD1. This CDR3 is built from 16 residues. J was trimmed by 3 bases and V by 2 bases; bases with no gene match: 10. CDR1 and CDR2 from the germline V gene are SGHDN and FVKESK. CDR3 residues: CASSQPATGQIYEQYF. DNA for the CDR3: TGTGCCAGCAGCCAACCGGCTACGGGACAGATCTACGAGCAGTACTTC. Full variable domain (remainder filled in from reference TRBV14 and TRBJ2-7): EAGVTQFPSHSVIEKGQTVTLRCDPISGHDNLYWYRRVMGKEIKFLLHFVKESKQDESGMPNNRFLAERTGGTYSTLKVQPAELEDSGVYFCASSQPATGQIYEQYFGPGTRLTVT.

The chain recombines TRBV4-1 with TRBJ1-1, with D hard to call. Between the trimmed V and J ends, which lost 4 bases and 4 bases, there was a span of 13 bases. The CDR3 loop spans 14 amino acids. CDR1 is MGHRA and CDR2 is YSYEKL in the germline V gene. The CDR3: CASSRVPRSTEAFF. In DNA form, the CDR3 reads TGCGCCAGCAGCCGTGTGCCGAGGTCCACTGAAGCTTTCTTT.

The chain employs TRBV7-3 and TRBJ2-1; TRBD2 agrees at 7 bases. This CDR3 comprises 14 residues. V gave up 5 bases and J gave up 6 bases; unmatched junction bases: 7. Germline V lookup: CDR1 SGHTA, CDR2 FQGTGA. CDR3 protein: CASSRGVAGNEQFF. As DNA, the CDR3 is TGTGCCAGCAGCCGGGGGGTAGCGGGCAATGAGCAGTTCTTC.

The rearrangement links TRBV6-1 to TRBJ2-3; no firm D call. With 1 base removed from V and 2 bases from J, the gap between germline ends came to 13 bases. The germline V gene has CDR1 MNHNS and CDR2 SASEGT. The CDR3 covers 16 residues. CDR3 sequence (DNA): TGTGCCAGCAGTGAAGGGGCCGCACGGAACACAGATACGCAGTATTTT. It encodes CASSEGAARNTDTQYF.